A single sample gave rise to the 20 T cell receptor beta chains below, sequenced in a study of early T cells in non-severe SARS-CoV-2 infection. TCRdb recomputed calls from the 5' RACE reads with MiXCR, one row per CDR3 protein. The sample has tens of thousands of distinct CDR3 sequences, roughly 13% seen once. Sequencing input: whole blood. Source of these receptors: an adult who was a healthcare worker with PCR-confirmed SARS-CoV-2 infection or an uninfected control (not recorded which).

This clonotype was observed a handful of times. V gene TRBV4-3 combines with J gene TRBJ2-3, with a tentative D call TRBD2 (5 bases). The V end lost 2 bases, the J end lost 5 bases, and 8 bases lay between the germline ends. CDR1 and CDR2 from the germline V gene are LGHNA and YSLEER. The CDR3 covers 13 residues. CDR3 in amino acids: CASSQPGEDTQYF. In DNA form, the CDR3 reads TGCGCCAGCAGCCAACCCGGGGAAGATACGCAGTATTTT.

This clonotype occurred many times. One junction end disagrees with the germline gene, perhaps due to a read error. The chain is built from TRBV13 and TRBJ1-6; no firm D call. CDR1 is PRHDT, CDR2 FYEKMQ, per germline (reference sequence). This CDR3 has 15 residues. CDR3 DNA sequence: TGTGCCAGCAGCCTCGGTCGTTCCTATAATTCACCCCCCCACTTT. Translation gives CASSLGRSYNSPPHF.

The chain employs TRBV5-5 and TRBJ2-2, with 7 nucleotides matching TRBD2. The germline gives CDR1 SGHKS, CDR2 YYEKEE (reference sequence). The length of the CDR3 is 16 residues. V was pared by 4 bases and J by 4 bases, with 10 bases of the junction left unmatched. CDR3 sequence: CASSERRLAGTGELFF. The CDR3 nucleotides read TGTGCCAGCAGCGAGAGGAGACTAGCCGGCACCGGGGAGCTGTTTTTT.

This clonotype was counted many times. As DNA, the CDR3 is TGTGCCAGCGACAATGTACAGGGAGGGGAAAAACTGTTTTTT. This translates into CASDNVQGGEKLFF. The chain links TRBV2 to TRBJ1-4, with D perhaps TRBD1 (6 bases). The CDR3 sequence is 14 residues long. The germline V gene has CDR1 SNHLY and CDR2 FYNNEI. The V end was cut by 8 bases, the J end by 8 bases, with 18 bases between.

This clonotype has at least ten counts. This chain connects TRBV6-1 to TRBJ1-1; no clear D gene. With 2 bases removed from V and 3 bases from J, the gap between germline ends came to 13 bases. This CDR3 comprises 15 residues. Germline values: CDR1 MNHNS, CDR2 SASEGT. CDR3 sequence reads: CASSEFSKDYTEAFF. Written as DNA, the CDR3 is TGTGCCAGCAGTGAATTTTCAAAGGATTACACTGAAGCTTTCTTT.

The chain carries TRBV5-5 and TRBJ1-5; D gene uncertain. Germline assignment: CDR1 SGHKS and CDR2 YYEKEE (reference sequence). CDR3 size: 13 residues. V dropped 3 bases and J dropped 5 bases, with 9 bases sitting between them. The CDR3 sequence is CASSSDTYQPQHF. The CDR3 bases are TGTGCCAGCAGCTCAGACACCTATCAGCCCCAGCATTTT.

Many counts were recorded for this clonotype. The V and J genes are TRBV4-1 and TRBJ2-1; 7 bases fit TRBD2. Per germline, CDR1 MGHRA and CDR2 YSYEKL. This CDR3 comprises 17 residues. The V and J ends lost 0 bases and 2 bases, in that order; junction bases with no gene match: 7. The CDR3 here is CASSQDLGGWTYNEQFF. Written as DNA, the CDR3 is TGCGCCAGCAGCCAAGATCTCGGGGGGTGGACCTACAATGAGCAGTTCTTC.

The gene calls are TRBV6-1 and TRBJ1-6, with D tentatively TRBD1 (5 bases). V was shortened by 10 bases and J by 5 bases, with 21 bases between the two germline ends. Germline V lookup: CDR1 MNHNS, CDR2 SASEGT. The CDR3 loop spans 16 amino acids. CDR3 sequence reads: CAISDPPGFNNSPLHF. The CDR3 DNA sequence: TGTGCCATCAGCGACCCCCCAGGGTTCAATAATTCACCCCTCCACTTT.

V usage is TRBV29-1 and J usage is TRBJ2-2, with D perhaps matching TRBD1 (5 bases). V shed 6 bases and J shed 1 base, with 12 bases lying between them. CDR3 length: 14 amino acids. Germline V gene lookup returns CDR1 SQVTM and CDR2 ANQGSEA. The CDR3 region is CSVVTELNTGELFF. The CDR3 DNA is TGCAGCGTGGTGACAGAACTGAACACCGGGGAGCTGTTTTTT.

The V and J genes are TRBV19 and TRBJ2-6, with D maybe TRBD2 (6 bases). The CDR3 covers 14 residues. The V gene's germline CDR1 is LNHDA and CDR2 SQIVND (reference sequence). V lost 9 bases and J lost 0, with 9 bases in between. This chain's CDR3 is CASRELSGANVLTF. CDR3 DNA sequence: TGTGCCAGCCGGGAGCTCTCTGGGGCCAACGTCCTGACTTTC.

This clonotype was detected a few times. In DNA, the CDR3 is TGTGCCAGCAGCGTAGGGACAGACTACAATGAGCAGTTCTTC. Translated, it gives CASSVGTDYNEQFF. The rearrangement links TRBV5-6 to TRBJ2-1; TRBD1 matches 7 bases. The CDR3 covers 14 residues. CDR1 SGHDT and CDR2 YYEEEE come from the germline V gene. Trimming removed 4 bases from V and 3 bases from J; junction bases left unmatched: 4.

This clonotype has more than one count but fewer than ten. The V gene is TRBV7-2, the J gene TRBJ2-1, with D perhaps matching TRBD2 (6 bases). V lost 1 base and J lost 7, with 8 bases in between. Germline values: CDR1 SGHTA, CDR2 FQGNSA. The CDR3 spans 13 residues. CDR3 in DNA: TGTGCCAGCAGCTTAGGGGAGGCTAATGAGCAGTTCTTC. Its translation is CASSLGEANEQFF.

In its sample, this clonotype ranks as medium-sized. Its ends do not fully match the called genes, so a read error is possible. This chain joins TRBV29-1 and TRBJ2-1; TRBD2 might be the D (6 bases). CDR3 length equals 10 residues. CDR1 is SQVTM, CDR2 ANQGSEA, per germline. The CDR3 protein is CSVGDLTLIF. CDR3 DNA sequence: TGCAGCGTTGGGGACTTAACCCTTATCTTC.

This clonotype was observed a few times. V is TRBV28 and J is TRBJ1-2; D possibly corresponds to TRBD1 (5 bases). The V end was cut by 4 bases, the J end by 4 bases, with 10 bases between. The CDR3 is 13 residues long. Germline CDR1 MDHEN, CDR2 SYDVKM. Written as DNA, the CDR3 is TGTGCCAGCAGTTATAGCCAGGGCTATGGCTACACCTTC. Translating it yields CASSYSQGYGYTF.

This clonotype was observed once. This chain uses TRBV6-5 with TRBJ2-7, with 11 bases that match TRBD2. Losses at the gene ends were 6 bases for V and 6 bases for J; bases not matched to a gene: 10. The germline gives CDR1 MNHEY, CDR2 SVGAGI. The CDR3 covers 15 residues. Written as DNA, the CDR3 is TGTGCCAGCAGATCACTAGCGGGAGCTTTGGTCGAGCAGTACTTC. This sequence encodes CASRSLAGALVEQYF.

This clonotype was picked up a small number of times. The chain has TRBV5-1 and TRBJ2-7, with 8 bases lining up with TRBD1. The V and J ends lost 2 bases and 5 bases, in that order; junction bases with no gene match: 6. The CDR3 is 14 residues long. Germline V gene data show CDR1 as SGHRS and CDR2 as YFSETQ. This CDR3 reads CASSFQDRAHEQYF. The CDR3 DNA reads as TGCGCCAGCAGCTTCCAGGACAGGGCCCACGAGCAGTACTTC.

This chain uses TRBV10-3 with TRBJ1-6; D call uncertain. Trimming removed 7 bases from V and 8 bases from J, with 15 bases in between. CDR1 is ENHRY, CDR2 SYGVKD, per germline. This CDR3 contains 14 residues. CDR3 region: CAITGYPGDSPLHF. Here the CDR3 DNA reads TGTGCCATCACGGGTTACCCAGGAGATTCACCCCTCCACTTT.

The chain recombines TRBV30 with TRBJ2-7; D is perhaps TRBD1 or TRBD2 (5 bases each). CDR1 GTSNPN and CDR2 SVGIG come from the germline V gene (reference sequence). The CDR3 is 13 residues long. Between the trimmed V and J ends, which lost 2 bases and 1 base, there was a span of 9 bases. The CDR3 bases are TGTGCCTGGAGTCCGGGACCTTCCTACGAGCAGTACTTC. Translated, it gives CAWSPGPSYEQYF.

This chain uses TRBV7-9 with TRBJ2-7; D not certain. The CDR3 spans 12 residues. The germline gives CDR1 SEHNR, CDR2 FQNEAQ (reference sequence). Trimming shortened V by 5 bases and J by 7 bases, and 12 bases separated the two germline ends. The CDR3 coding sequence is TGTGCCAGCAGCCTATCCTCTCGAGAGCAGTACTTC. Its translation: CASSLSSREQYF.

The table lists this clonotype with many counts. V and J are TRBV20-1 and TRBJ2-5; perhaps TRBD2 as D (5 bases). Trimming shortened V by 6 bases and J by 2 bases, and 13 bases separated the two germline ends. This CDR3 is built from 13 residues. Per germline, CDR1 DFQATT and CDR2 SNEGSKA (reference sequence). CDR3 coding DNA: TGCAGTGCCCTAGGACTGAGACAAGAGACCCAGTACTTC. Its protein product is CSALGLRQETQYF.